The 8 T cell receptor beta chains given below trace back to one sample, sequenced in a study of blood T cell repertoires in COVID-19. Profiled with immunoSEQ multiplex PCR; TCRdb holds only in-frame clones, not every one. The sample holds about 190,000 clones, less than 90% seen once. The sample comprised peripheral blood. These receptors all come from a man aged 25 to 45 with acute or convalescent COVID-19.

The rearrangement uses TRBV6-5 and TRBJ1-3, with TRBD1 identical over 9 bases. This CDR3 is 15 amino acids long. The germline V gene has CDR1 MNHEY and CDR2 SVGAGI. V was clipped by 2 bases and J by 1 base; unmatched bases: 0. This CDR3 reads CASSYGTGSGNTIYF. In DNA, the CDR3 is TGTGCCAGCAGTTACGGGACAGGGTCTGGAAACACCATATATTTT.

The CDR3: CASSYGGELFF. DNA of the CDR3: TGTGCCAGCAGCTACGGCGGGGAGCTGTTTTTT. V is TRBV5-6 and J is TRBJ2-2; D remains ambiguous. The germline V and J ends were trimmed by 3 bases and 7 bases, with 4 bases remaining between them. From germline, CDR1 is SGHDT and CDR2 YYEEEE. The CDR3 loop spans 11 amino acids.

This chain connects TRBV27 to TRBJ2-1; no clear D. Between the trimmed V and J ends, which lost 3 bases and 2 bases, there was a span of 8 bases. The CDR3 spans 14 residues. Germline CDR1 is MNHEY and CDR2 is SMNVEV (reference sequence). CDR3 residues: CASSFSAAYNEQFF. The CDR3 DNA is TGTGCCAGCAGTTTTTCGGCGGCCTACAATGAGCAGTTCTTC.

The rearrangement links TRBV27 to TRBJ2-1; TRBD2 is a possible D gene (5 bases). Germline CDR1 and CDR2: MNHEY and SMNVEV (reference sequence). The length of the CDR3 is 14 residues. V was pared by 5 bases and J by 6 bases, with 14 bases between. CDR3 coding DNA: TGTGCCAGCAGTCCAATGCTAGCTTTCAATGAGCAGTTCTTC. Translation: CASSPMLAFNEQFF.

The chain uses TRBV7-2 and TRBJ2-1; a possible D gene is TRBD2 (5 bases). Germline CDR1 reads SGHTA; CDR2 reads FQGNSA. The length of the CDR3 is 15 residues. Trimming removed 3 bases from V and 2 bases from J, with 11 bases in between. This CDR3 is CASSLLGSAYNEQFF. DNA for the CDR3: TGTGCCAGCAGCTTGCTAGGTAGCGCCTACAATGAGCAGTTCTTC.

J is TRBJ2-1 and V is TRBV7-9; 12 bases fit TRBD2. The CDR3 spans 15 residues. V lost 3 bases, J lost 6 bases, and 3 bases stayed unmatched. In germline, CDR1 is SEHNR, CDR2 FQNEAQ (reference sequence). As DNA, the CDR3 is TGTGCCAGCAGCTTTCTAGCGGGGGGGCTCAATGAGCAGTTCTTC. Translated: CASSFLAGGLNEQFF. The variable domain in full, with the rest retrieved from reference TRBV7-9 and TRBJ2-1, is DTGVSQNPRHKITKRGQNVTFRCDPISEHNRLYWYRQTLGQGPEFLTYFQNEAQLEKSRLLSDRFSAERPKGSFSTLEIQRTEQGDSAMYLCASSFLAGGLNEQFFGPGTRLTVL.

The chain employs TRBV4-1 and TRBJ2-3; 15 bases fit TRBD2. The CDR3 is made up of 17 amino acids. V dropped 6 bases and J dropped 3; count of bases not matched to a gene: 7. The germline V gene encodes CDR1 MGHRA and CDR2 YSYEKL. CDR3 sequence: CASSPGLAGGFTDTQYF. The CDR3 DNA sequence: TGCGCCAGCAGTCCGGGACTAGCGGGGGGATTTACAGATACGCAGTATTTT.

The V and J genes are TRBV14 and TRBJ2-5; TRBD2 matches 13 bases. The germline CDR1 and CDR2 sequences are SGHDN and FVKESK. With V trimmed by 0 bases and J by 5 bases, 6 bases remained unmatched. CDR3 length: 17 amino acids. CDR3 nucleotide sequence: TGTGCCAGCAGCCAAGATCTGGGACTAGCGGGGTCGGAGACCCAGTACTTC. Protein product: CASSQDLGLAGSETQYF.